One and the same sample provided the 26 T cell receptor beta chains below, sequenced in a study of Graves' ophthalmopathy and Graves' hyperthyroidism. The authors amplified TCR beta CDR3 regions from RNA transcripts. The first-round RT-PCR employed HTBI primers together with the Qiagen OneStep RT-PCR kit. A multiplex PCR was then performed as the second round. Via MiXCR, TCRdb re-called the multiplex PCR reads, giving one row per CDR3 protein. The data contain hundreds of thousands of distinct CDR3 sequences, 22% of them singletons. The specimen sequenced was peripheral blood. Source of these receptors: a young woman with stable Graves' hyperthyroidism. Some clones in this sample may be carry-over from other donors' samples.

This clonotype was detected many times. The CDR3 loop reads CASSRDNSETQYF. Written as DNA, the CDR3 is TGTGCCAGCAGCCGGGACAATTCGGAGACCCAGTACTTC. The genes are TRBV3-1 and TRBJ2-5; a weak D match, TRBD1 (6 bases). V gave up 4 bases and J gave up 5 bases, with 11 bases separating them. Germline V CDR1 and CDR2: LGHDT, YNNKEL (reference sequence). The CDR3 contains 13 residues.

This clonotype has at least ten counts. The chain couples TRBV5-5 to TRBJ1-1; TRBD1 might be the D (5 bases). CDR1 is SGHKS and CDR2 is YYEKEE in the germline V gene (reference sequence). V was shortened by 6 bases and J by 2 bases, with 17 bases between the two germline ends. There are 15 residues in the CDR3. The CDR3 sequence: CASNQLPQGNTEAFF. CDR3 nucleotide sequence: TGTGCCAGCAACCAACTCCCGCAGGGCAACACTGAAGCTTTCTTT.

The table lists this clonotype with a few counts. Its ends do not fully match the called genes, so a read error is possible. This rearrangement joins TRBV5-4 to TRBJ1-1; D might be TRBD1 (5 bases). The CDR3 loop spans 16 amino acids. Germline CDR1 and CDR2: SGHNT and YYREEE (reference sequence). CDR3 residues: CASSWDAAGMNTGAFF. The CDR3 DNA sequence: TGTGCCAGCAGCTGGGACGCGGCGGGGATGAACACTGGAGCTTTCTTT.

This clonotype showed up many times. V and J are TRBV11-3 and TRBJ1-2; tentatively, D is TRBD1 (5 bases). V was shortened by 2 bases and J by 2 bases, with 15 bases between the two germline ends. Germline CDR1 is SGHNT and CDR2 is YENEEA. This CDR3 is built from 16 residues. CDR3 sequence: CASSLQTTAVNYGYTF. Written as DNA, the CDR3 is TGTGCCAGCAGCTTACAGACGACAGCCGTAAACTATGGCTACACCTTC.

This clonotype was observed many times. The chain joins TRBV6-7 to TRBJ2-7, with D possibly being TRBD1 (6 bases). TRBV6-7 has ORF status, its function being uncertain. This CDR3 spans 14 amino acids. The germline V and J ends were trimmed by 4 bases and 2 bases, with 12 bases remaining between them. Written as DNA, the CDR3 is TGTGCCAGCAGTTCGGACAGTTCTCCCTACGAGCAGTACTTC. Residues: CASSSDSSPYEQYF.

This clonotype was counted many times. V gene TRBV6-5 combines with J gene TRBJ2-7; a possible D gene is TRBD1 (6 bases). This CDR3 spans 15 amino acids. Germline lookup yields CDR1 MNHEY and CDR2 SVGAGI. The V gene lost 2 bases and the J gene lost 5 bases, with 16 bases spanning the gap. The CDR3 DNA sequence: TGTGCCAGCAGTTACCCCATCGCAGGGGAGAACGAGCAGTACTTC. Translating gives CASSYPIAGENEQYF.

This clonotype was counted at least ten times. V is TRBV4-1 and J is TRBJ2-7; weak D call: TRBD1 (6 bases). Deletions cut 3 bases from V and 6 bases from J, with 12 bases between. CDR1 and CDR2 from the germline V gene are MGHRA and YSYEKL. This CDR3 comprises 13 residues. Here the CDR3 reads CASSHLGQPEQYF. The CDR3 DNA follows: TGCGCCAGCAGCCATCTTGGACAGCCCGAGCAGTACTTC.

The chain carries TRBV28 and TRBJ2-7, with 10 bases identical to TRBD1. The CDR3 extends over 17 amino acids. Losses at the gene ends were 6 bases for V and 4 bases for J; bases not matched to a gene: 15. The germline V gene encodes CDR1 MDHEN and CDR2 SYDVKM. CDR3 nucleotides: TGTGCCAGCAGCTCCGAGCCAGGGACAGGGGCAAGGTACGAGCAGTACTTC. Encoded protein: CASSSEPGTGARYEQYF.

In this sample, this clonotype turned up many times. This chain connects TRBV27 to TRBJ1-2; D is perhaps TRBD1 (5 bases). Germline-derived CDR1 and CDR2 are MNHEY and SMNVEV (reference sequence). V lost 7 bases to trimming and J lost 7 bases, with 22 bases between them. The CDR3 runs 15 residues. The CDR3 is CASTSGWGPYSGYTF. The CDR3 DNA sequence: TGTGCCAGCACCTCAGGATGGGGCCCCTATTCTGGCTACACCTTC.

There are many counts of this clonotype. The rearrangement joins TRBV4-1 to TRBJ1-1; D unresolved. The CDR3 spans 14 residues. The germline V gene encodes CDR1 MGHRA and CDR2 YSYEKL. Between the trimmed V and J ends, which lost 1 base and 2 bases, there was a span of 8 bases. CDR3 DNA sequence: TGCGCCAGCAGCCAAGGGTTTAGTAACACTGAAGCTTTCTTT. Translated, it gives CASSQGFSNTEAFF.

Ten or more counts support this clonotype. The CDR3: CASSAGVPYNSPLHF. The CDR3 nucleotides read TGTGCCAGCAGTGCCGGGGTCCCCTATAATTCACCCCTCCACTTT. The V gene is TRBV28, the J gene TRBJ1-6; D is ambiguous. The germline gives CDR1 MDHEN, CDR2 SYDVKM. With 5 bases removed from V and 2 bases from J, the gap between germline ends came to 10 bases. This CDR3 has 15 residues.

This clonotype has a count of ten or more. V is TRBV7-2 and J is TRBJ1-1, with unresolved D. Germline CDR1 and CDR2: SGHTA and FQGNSA. The CDR3 runs to 13 residues. Trimming stripped 3 bases from V and 0 bases from J, with 5 bases between. CDR3 sequence: CASSLMMNTEAFF. CDR3 nucleotide sequence: TGTGCCAGCAGCTTGATGATGAACACTGAAGCTTTCTTT.

V is TRBV5-1 and J is TRBJ1-1, with TRBD1 matching 12 bases. From germline, CDR1 is SGHRS and CDR2 YFSETQ. V lost 0 bases, J lost 0 bases, and 3 bases stayed unmatched. The CDR3 is made up of 17 amino acids. CDR3 DNA sequence: TGCGCCAGCAGCTTGGTGGGACAGGGGGCCCTGAACACTGAAGCTTTCTTT. Protein: CASSLVGQGALNTEAFF.

At least ten counts were recorded for this clonotype. This chain connects TRBV20-1 to TRBJ2-6; 7 nucleotides align to TRBD1. V dropped 4 bases and J dropped 0; count of bases not matched to a gene: 3. Germline CDR1 is DFQATT and CDR2 is SNEGSKA (reference sequence). There are 15 residues in the CDR3. The CDR3 here is CSAKGASSGANVLTF. In nucleotides, the CDR3 is TGCAGTGCTAAGGGGGCCTCCTCTGGGGCCAACGTCCTGACTTTC.

This clonotype was seen at least ten times. V is TRBV19 and J is TRBJ2-2; TRBD2 aligns across 9 bases. V gave up 6 bases and J gave up 6 bases; unmatched junction bases: 11. The germline gives CDR1 LNHDA, CDR2 SQIVND (reference sequence). CDR3 size: 16 residues. CDR3 residues: CASRLPSGGSPGELFF. The DNA of the CDR3 is TGTGCCAGTAGGTTGCCGAGCGGGGGGTCCCCCGGGGAGCTGTTTTTT. Full variable domain (outside the CDR3, taken from reference TRBV19 and TRBJ2-2): DGGITQSPKYLFRKEGQNVTLSCEQNLNHDAMYWYRQDPGQGLRLIYYSQIVNDFQKGDIAEGYSVSREKKESFPLTVTSAQKNPTAFYLCASRLPSGGSPGELFFGEGSRLTVL.

This clonotype was seen at least ten times. The chain has TRBV6-5 and TRBJ2-7, with TRBD1 as a possible D gene (5 bases). The CDR3 covers 14 residues. CDR1 and CDR2 (germline): MNHEY, SVGAGI. The V end was cut by 3 bases, the J end by 4 bases, with 13 bases between. CDR3 coding DNA: TGTGCCAGCAGTTATTCGCAGGGTAAATACGAGCAGTACTTC. Its translation is CASSYSQGKYEQYF.

This clonotype was observed a few times. The chain is built from TRBV29-1 and TRBJ2-2; D perhaps matches TRBD2 (5 bases). Germline V gene sequence: CDR1 SQVTM, CDR2 ANQGSEA. Deletions cut 7 bases from V and 2 bases from J, with 17 bases between. This CDR3 has 15 residues. The CDR3 loop reads CSGSRGTSNTGELFF. The CDR3 nucleotides read TGCAGCGGGAGCCGGGGTACGAGCAACACCGGGGAGCTGTTTTTT.

This clonotype was counted many times. The V gene is TRBV6-5, the J gene TRBJ1-2; TRBD1 aligns across 8 bases. Germline CDR1 reads MNHEY; CDR2 reads SVGAGI. This CDR3 spans 15 amino acids. V gave up 4 bases and J gave up 8 bases; unmatched junction bases: 12. CDR3 nucleotides: TGTGCCAGCAGTTGGGGCCGACAGGGGCAAGAGGGCTACACCTTC. Its translation is CASSWGRQGQEGYTF.

This clonotype was observed many times. The chain recombines TRBV20-1 with TRBJ1-1; a weak D match, TRBD1 (6 bases). The germline gives CDR1 DFQATT, CDR2 SNEGSKA (reference sequence). The CDR3 loop spans 13 amino acids. V lost 6 bases and J lost 4, with 15 bases in between. CDR3 sequence reads: CSAEGGPGTEAFF. CDR3 in DNA: TGCAGTGCGGAGGGGGGACCGGGCACTGAAGCTTTCTTT.

This clonotype was seen at least ten times. The J gene is TRBJ2-5, the V gene TRBV5-4; a possible D gene is TRBD2 (6 bases). Germline V CDR1 and CDR2: SGHNT, YYREEE (reference sequence). The V end was cut by 0 bases, the J end by 2 bases, with 14 bases between. This CDR3 is built from 16 residues. The CDR3 DNA follows: TGTGCCAGCAGCTTGGGCGGGGCACCAACTCAAGAGACCCAGTACTTC. Translation: CASSLGGAPTQETQYF.

This chain links TRBV30 with TRBJ2-7; 11 bases agree with TRBD1. CDR3 length: 16 amino acids. Germline V gene data show CDR1 as GTSNPN and CDR2 as SVGIG (reference sequence). V trimming: 1 base; J trimming: 1 base; junction bases outside the gene matches: 6. CDR3 loop: CAWSDPGTGGSYEQYF. The CDR3 DNA reads as TGTGCCTGGAGTGACCCGGGGACAGGGGGTTCCTACGAGCAGTACTTC.

This clonotype occurred many times. V usage is TRBV7-3 and J usage is TRBJ1-1; TRBD1 matches 9 bases. Trimming removed 5 bases from V and 5 bases from J; junction bases left unmatched: 12. The CDR3 is 16 amino acids. The germline gives CDR1 SGHTA, CDR2 FQGTGA. CDR3 DNA: TGTGCCAGCAGCAATACAGGGGGCTCCGGAAAAACTGAAGCTTTCTTT. It translates to CASSNTGGSGKTEAFF.

Points on this clonotype: A much larger clonotype is one base distant, so this may be a read error. The gene calls are TRBV5-1 and TRBJ2-7; D unclear. Germline CDR1 and CDR2: SGHRS and YFSETQ. The CDR3 contains 13 residues. The V end was cut by 2 bases, the J end by 2 bases, with 8 bases between. Written as DNA, the CDR3 is TGCGCCAGCAGCTTTTCAACACCCTACGAGCAGTACGTC. This codes for CASSFSTPYEQYV.

This chain joins TRBV7-2 and TRBJ1-2; a possible D gene is TRBD1 (5 bases). The CDR3 covers 13 residues. The ends were cut back, 2 bases at V and 6 bases at J, with 10 bases in the middle. Germline V CDR1 and CDR2: SGHTA, FQGNSA. The CDR3 loop is CASSLIPGDGYTF. The CDR3 DNA follows: TGTGCCAGCAGCTTAATACCGGGGGATGGCTACACCTTC. Using reference TRBV7-2 and TRBJ1-2 for the parts outside the CDR3, the full variable domain is GAGVSQSPSNKVTEKGKDVELRCDPISGHTALYWYRQSLGQGLEFLIYFQGNSAPDKSGLPSDRFSAERTGGSVSTLTIQRTQQEDSAVYLCASSLIPGDGYTFGSGTRLTVV.

There are a few counts of this clonotype. The chain couples TRBV6-2 or TRBV6-3 to TRBJ2-1; maybe TRBD1 (5 bases). Germline CDR1 is MNHEY and CDR2 is SVGEGT. Trimming took off 11 bases at V and 0 bases at J, with 11 bases between the two ends. This CDR3 spans 13 amino acids. CDR3 residues: CAVQASSYNEQFF. The CDR3 DNA reads TGTGCCGTACAGGCCAGCTCCTACAATGAGCAGTTCTTC.

This clonotype was seen ten or more times. V is TRBV20-1 and J is TRBJ2-7; D not certain. V was shortened by 3 bases and J by 3 bases, with 15 bases between the two germline ends. The CDR3 covers 14 residues. The V gene's germline CDR1 is DFQATT and CDR2 SNEGSKA (reference sequence). The CDR3 region is CSASPTWTGYEQYF. CDR3 nucleotide sequence: TGCAGTGCTAGCCCGACGTGGACGGGCTACGAGCAGTACTTC.